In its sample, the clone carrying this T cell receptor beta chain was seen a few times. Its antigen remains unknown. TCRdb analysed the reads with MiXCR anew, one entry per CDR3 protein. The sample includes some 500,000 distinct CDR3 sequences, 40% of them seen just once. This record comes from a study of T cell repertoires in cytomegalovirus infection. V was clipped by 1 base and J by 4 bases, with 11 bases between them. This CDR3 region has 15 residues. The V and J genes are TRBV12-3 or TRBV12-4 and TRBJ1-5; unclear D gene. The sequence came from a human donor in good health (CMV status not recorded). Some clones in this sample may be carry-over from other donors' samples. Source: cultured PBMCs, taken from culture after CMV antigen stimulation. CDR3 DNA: TGTGCCAGCAGTTTAGATGCTCGGCAAAATCAGCCCCAGCATTTT. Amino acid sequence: CASSLDARQNQPQHF.